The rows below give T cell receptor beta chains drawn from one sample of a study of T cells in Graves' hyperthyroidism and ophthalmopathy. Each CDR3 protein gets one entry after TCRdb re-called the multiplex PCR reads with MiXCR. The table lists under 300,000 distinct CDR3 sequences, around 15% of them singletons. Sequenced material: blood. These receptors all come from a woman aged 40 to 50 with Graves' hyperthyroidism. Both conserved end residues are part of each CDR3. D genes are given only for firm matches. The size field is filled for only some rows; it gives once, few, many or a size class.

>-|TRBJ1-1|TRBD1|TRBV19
TGTGCCAGTACCGCAACAGGGGGCTCTGAAGCTTTCTTT
CASTATGGSEAFF
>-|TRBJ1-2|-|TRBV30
TGTGCCTGGAGTGTATCTCAGTTCTATGGCTACACCTTC
CAWSVSQFYGYTF
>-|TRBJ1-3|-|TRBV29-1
TGCAGCGTTGAAGGTTTAGGGGAAACTGGAAACACCATATATTTT
CSVEGLGETGNTIYF
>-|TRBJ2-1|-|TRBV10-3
TGTGCCATCAGAACCGGGACGTCCTACAATGAGCAGTTCTTC
CAIRTGTSYNEQFF
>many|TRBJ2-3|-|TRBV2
TGTGCCAGCAGTCCCACTCGGATAGATACGCAGTATTTT
CASSPTRIDTQYF
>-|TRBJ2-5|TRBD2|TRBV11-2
TGTGCCAGCAGCCGAGGGACTAGCGGGCACCAAGAGACCCAGTACTTC
CASSRGTSGHQETQYF
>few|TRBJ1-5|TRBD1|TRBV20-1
TGCAGTGCTAGAGAGAAACCTCGGACAGGGGGCAATCAGCCCCAGCATTTT
CSAREKPRTGGNQPQHF
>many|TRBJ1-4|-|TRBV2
TGTGCCAGCAGTGAACGGGGCACCCGGGGAGAAAAACTGTTTTTT
CASSERGTRGEKLFF
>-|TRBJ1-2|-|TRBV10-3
TGTGCCATCAGTGGATCCCTCGGAGGGGCAGGCTACACCTTC
CAISGSLGGAGYTF
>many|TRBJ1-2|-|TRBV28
TGTGCCAGCAGTTTATTCGGTGGCTACACCTTC
CASSLFGGYTF
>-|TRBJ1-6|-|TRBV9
TGTGCCAGCAGCGCCGGGGGATATAATTCACCCCTCCACTTT
CASSAGGYNSPLHF
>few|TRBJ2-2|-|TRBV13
TGTGCCAGCAGCTTAGTTGGGGTAGCGGCCGTGGGGACCGGGGAGCTGTTTTTT
CASSLVGVAAVGTGELFF
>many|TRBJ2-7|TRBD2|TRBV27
TGTGCCAGCAGTTATGCTAGCGGGAGTGGGTACGAGCAGTACTTC
CASSYASGSGYEQYF
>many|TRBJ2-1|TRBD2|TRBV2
TGTGCCACCACCCTGGGAACTAGCGGGATCGGGGAGCAGTTCTTC
CATTLGTSGIGEQFF
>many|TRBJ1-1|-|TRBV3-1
TGTGCCAGCAGCCAATTTTCGCTGAACACTGAAGCTTTCTTT
CASSQFSLNTEAFF
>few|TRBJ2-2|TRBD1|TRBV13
TGTGCCAGCAGCGGGCTAGGGACAGGCAGAAACACCGGGGAGCTGTTTTTT
CASSGLGTGRNTGELFF
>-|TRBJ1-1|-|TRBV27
TGTGCCAGCAGTTTATCGTGGGGGGGGAACACTGAAGCTTTCTTT
CASSLSWGGNTEAFF
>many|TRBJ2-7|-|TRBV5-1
TGCGCCAGCAGCTGGGGGGCCGGGGCCTCCTACGAGCAGTACTTC
CASSWGAGASYEQYF
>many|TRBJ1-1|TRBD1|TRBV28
TGTGCCAGCAGTTTTACAGGGGGCGGGGGCACTGAAGCTTTCTTT
CASSFTGGGGTEAFF
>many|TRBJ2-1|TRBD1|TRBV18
TGTGCCAGCTCCCCAGACCAGGGGGCAAATGAGCAGTTCTTC
CASSPDQGANEQFF
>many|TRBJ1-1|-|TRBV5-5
TGTGCCAGCAGCTTGGAGGGGAGGGAGTACACTGAAGCTTTCTTT
CASSLEGREYTEAFF
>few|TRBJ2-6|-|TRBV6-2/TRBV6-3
TGTGCCAGCAGTCCTCGGAGCTCTGGGGCCAACGTCCTGACTTTC
CASSPRSSGANVLTF
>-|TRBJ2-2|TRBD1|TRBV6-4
TGTGCCAGCAGGGGAACAGGGGACACCGGGGAGCTGTTTTTT
CASRGTGDTGELFF